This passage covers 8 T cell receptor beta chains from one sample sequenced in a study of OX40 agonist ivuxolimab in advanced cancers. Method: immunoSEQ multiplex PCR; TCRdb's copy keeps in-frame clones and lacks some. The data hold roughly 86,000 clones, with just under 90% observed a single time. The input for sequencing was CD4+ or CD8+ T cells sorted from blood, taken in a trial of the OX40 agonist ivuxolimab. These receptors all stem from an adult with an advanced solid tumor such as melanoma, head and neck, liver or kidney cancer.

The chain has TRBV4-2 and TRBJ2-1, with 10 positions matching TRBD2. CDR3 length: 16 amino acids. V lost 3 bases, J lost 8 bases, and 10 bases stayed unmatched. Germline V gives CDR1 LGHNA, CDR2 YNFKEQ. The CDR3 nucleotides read TGTGCCAGCAGCCAGTTTAGAGCGGGAGGGGGGGATGAGCAGTTCTTC. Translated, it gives CASSQFRAGGGDEQFF.

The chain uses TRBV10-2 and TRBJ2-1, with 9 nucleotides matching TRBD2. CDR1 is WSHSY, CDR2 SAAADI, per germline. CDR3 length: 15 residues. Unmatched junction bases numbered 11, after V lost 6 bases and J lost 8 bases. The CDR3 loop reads CASREKASGNHEQFF. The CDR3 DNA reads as TGCGCCAGCAGGGAAAAGGCTAGCGGGAACCATGAGCAGTTCTTC.

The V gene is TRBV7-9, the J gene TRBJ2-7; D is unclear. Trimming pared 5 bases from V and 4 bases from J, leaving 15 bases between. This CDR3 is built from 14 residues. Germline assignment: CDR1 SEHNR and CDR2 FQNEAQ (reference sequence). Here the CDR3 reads CASSTQRRAYEQYF. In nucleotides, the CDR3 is TGTGCCAGCAGCACCCAGCGAAGGGCTTACGAGCAGTACTTC.

The CDR3 loop reads CASRRQGLGEQYF. CDR3 DNA sequence: TGTGCCAGCAGACGACAGGGCTTAGGCGAGCAGTACTTC. The chain joins TRBV6-6 to TRBJ2-5; TRBD1 matches 7 bases. TRBJ2-7 explains the end of the DNA better; the J call may be wrong. This CDR3 spans 13 amino acids. Germline V lookup: CDR1 MNHNY, CDR2 SVGAGI (reference sequence).

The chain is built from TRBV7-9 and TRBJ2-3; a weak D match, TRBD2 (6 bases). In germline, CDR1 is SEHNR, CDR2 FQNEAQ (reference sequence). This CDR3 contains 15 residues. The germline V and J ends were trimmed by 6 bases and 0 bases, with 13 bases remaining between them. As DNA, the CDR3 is TGTGCCAGCAGACTACGGGACTCAAGCACAGATACGCAGTATTTT. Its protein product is CASRLRDSSTDTQYF.

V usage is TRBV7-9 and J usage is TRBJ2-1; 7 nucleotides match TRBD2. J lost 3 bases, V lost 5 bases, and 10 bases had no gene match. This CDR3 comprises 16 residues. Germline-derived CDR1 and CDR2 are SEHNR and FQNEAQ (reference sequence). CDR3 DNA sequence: TGTGCCAGCAGCCTCCTGGGAGGGAGAGGCTACAATGAGCAGTTCTTC. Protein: CASSLLGGRGYNEQFF.

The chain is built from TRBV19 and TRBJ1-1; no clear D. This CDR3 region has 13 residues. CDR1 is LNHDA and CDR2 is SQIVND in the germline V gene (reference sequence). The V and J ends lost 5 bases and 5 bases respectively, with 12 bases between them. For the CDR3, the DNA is TGTGCCAGTAGTGGAATTTGGTTGACTGAAGCTTTCTTT. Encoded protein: CASSGIWLTEAFF.

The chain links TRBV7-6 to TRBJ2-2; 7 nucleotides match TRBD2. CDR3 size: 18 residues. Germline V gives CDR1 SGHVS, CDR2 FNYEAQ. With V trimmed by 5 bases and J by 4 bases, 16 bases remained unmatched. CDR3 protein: CASSPPWLRDYPTGELFF. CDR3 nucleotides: TGTGCCAGCAGCCCCCCCTGGCTTAGGGACTACCCCACCGGGGAGCTGTTTTTT.